The rows below give T cell receptor beta chains drawn from one sample of a study of cytomegalovirus exposure and HLA in healthy donors. Profiling relied on immunoSEQ multiplex PCR, and the TCRdb table lists in-frame clones only, not all of them. The sample has 200,000 or so clones, roughly 80% seen once; the top ten hold about 0.22%. Sequencing input: PBMCs. The receptors come from a girl aged 2 to 9 in good health and CMV-seronegative. Both conserved end residues are part of each CDR3. D genes are given only for firm matches.

D gene: TRBD2; V gene: TRBV28; CDR3 protein: CASSSRDAGLAGEQYF
D gene: NA; V gene: TRBV2; CDR3 protein: CASSVQGNTEAFF
D gene: NA; V gene: TRBV12-5; CDR3 protein: CASGDWGGIQETQYF
D gene: NA; V gene: TRBV6-1; CDR3 protein: CASSVEASYGYTF
D gene: TRBD1; V gene: TRBV5-1; CDR3 protein: CASSLAQGARSEAFF
D gene: NA; V gene: TRBV5-4; CDR3 protein: CASSPAGTRSGANVLTF
D gene: TRBD2; V gene: TRBV5-1; CDR3 protein: CASSFWREAGETQYF
D gene: NA; V gene: TRBV5-1; CDR3 protein: CASSLSPLSNGYTF
D gene: NA; V gene: TRBV27; CDR3 protein: CASSFVPQNEQYF
D gene: NA; V gene: TRBV7-7; CDR3 protein: CASSSDQSGTQYF